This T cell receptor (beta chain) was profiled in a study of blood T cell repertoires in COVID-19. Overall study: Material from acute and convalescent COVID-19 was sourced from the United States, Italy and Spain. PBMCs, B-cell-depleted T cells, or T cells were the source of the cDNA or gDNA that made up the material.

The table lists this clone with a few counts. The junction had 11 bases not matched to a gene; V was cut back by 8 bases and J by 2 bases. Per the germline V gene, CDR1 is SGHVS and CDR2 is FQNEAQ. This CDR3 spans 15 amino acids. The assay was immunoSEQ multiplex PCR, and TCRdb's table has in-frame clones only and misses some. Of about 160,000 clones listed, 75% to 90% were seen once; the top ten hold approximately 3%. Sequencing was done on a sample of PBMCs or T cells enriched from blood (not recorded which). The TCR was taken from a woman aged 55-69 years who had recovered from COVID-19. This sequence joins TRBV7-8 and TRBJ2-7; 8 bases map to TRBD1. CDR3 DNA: TGTGCCAGCGGCCCCAGACAGGGGACTGCCTACGAGCAGTACTTC. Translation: CASGPRQGTAYEQYF.